This TCR beta chain was recovered during a study of response to subunit inactivated influenza vaccine. Regarding the study as a whole: Authors suggested each seasonal influenza vaccination recruits few new T cells.

This clonotype was counted at least ten times. Its antigen is as yet unknown. CDR3 length equals 13 residues. Per the germline V gene, CDR1 is SGHRS and CDR2 is YFSETQ. V lost 4 bases and J 3 bases, leaving 11 bases between the germline ends. TCRdb analysed the RT-PCR reads with MiXCR anew, one entry per CDR3 protein. The data show about 620,000 distinct CDR3 sequences, roughly 10% seen once. The sequence came from a man in his fifties or sixties who received an inactivated influenza vaccine. This specimen was PBMCs from blood, taken on the day of vaccination. The rearrangement uses TRBV5-1 and TRBJ2-7, with D possibly matching TRBD1 (6 bases). CDR3 DNA: TGCGCCAGCAGCCTTGGACAGTACTACGAGCAGTACTTC. Its protein is CASSLGQYYEQYF.